This TCR beta chain was found in a study of control samples from healthy donors and cancer patients. This CDR3 spans 13 amino acids. The V end was cut by 6 bases, the J end by 7 bases, with 13 bases between. Germline CDR1 is LNHDA and CDR2 is SQIVND (reference sequence). This table comes from immunoSEQ multiplex PCR, and its TCRdb copy is limited to in-frame clones, with some not included. The sample lists approximately 100,000 clones, around 90% occurring once. The gene calls are TRBV19 and TRBJ1-3; D not resolved. Sequencing was carried out using blood. The sequence was collected from a human donor in good health. The donor label of this sample is uncertain. CDR3 region: CASREDGPNTIYF. The DNA of the CDR3 is TGTGCCAGTAGGGAGGACGGGCCGAACACCATATATTTT.